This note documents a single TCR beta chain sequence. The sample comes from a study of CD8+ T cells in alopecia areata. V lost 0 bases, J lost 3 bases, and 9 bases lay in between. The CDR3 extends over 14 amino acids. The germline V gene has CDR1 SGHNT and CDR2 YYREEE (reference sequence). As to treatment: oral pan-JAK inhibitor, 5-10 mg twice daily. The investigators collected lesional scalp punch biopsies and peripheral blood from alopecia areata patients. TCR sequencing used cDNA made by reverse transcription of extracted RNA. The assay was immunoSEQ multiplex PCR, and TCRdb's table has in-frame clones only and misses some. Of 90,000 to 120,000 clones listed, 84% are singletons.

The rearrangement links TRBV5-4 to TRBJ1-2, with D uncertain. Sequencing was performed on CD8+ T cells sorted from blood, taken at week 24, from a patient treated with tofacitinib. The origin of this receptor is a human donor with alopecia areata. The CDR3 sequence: CASSLVGVDYGYTF. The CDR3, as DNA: TGTGCCAGCAGCTTGGTCGGGGTGGACTATGGCTACACCTTC.